These T cell receptor beta chains were read from a single sample in a study of cytomegalovirus exposure and HLA in healthy donors. Sequenced by immunoSEQ multiplex PCR; TCRdb stores in-frame clones only, minus some. The repertoire holds about 150,000 clones, with over 65% as singletons. Material for sequencing was PBMCs. Source of these receptors: a woman aged 40 to 50 in good health and CMV-seronegative. Both conserved end residues are part of each CDR3. Fields, in order: J gene, clone size, D gene, V gene, CDR3 DNA, CDR3 protein. A D gene is named only where the DNA matches it firmly. Clone size, where shown, is once, few, many, or a class for clones that have expanded.

TRBJ2-1 | once | TRBD2 | TRBV5-1 | TGCGCCAGCAGCGATACACTAGCGGGGGCCTTCAATGAGCAGTTCTTC | CASSDTLAGAFNEQFF
TRBJ2-5 | few | TRBD1 | TRBV5-1 | TGCGCCAGCAGCTTAACAGGGGGTCCGGAGACCCAGTACTTC | CASSLTGGPETQYF
TRBJ1-3 | few | - | TRBV5-6 | TGTGCCAGCAGTGAAATGGCAGGCCGAGACACCATATATTTT | CASSEMAGRDTIYF
TRBJ1-2 | - | - | TRBV2 | TGTGCCAGCAGTGTTCGCGCATATGGCTACACCTTC | CASSVRAYGYTF
TRBJ2-1 | - | - | TRBV6-5 | TGTGCCAGCAGTTACTCGCGCACCGGCTATAGCCCCGAGCAGTTCTTC | CASSYSRTGYSPEQFF
TRBJ1-1 | few | TRBD1 | TRBV19 | TGTGCCAGTAGACCCACAGGGGGTTATACTGAAGCTTTCTTT | CASRPTGGYTEAFF
TRBJ2-3 | - | TRBD1 | TRBV5-1 | TGCGCCAGCAGCTTGGGACAGGGTCGAGGTACGCAGTATTTT | CASSLGQGRGTQYF
TRBJ1-5 | once | TRBD1 | TRBV4-1 | TGCGCCAGCAGCCAAGTACGGGACAGGGGGGGTTTGGGCAATCAGCCCCAGCATTTT | CASSQVRDRGGLGNQPQHF
TRBJ2-1 | - | TRBD1 | TRBV7-2 | TGTGCCAGCAGCTCCGGGACAGGGGGCTTCAATGAGCAGTTCTTC | CASSSGTGGFNEQFF
TRBJ2-7 | - | TRBD1 | TRBV5-1 | TGCGCCAGCAGCCTCCGGACAGGGGGCGACGAGCAGTACTTC | CASSLRTGGDEQYF
TRBJ1-5 | - | - | TRBV2 | TGTGCCAGCACTGGCCGGGATCGATATAGCAATCAGCCCCAGCATTTT | CASTGRDRYSNQPQHF
TRBJ2-1 | - | - | TRBV27 | TGTGCCAGCAGTGCCCCCGGGACTCCAAAATCCTACAATGAGCAGTTCTTC | CASSAPGTPKSYNEQFF
TRBJ1-4 | - | - | TRBV6-1 | TGTGCCAGCAGTCCGGGGGATGAAGGTGAAAAACTGTTTTTT | CASSPGDEGEKLFF
TRBJ1-1 | - | - | TRBV6-7 | TGTGCCAGCAGTTTGATAGAACAGGGTGAGGGGGTGAACACTGAAGCTTTCTTT | CASSLIEQGEGVNTEAFF
TRBJ1-1 | - | - | TRBV5-1 | TGCGCCAGCAGCTCTCAGGGTTCTCTTGGGGACACTGAAGCTTTCTTT | CASSSQGSLGDTEAFF
TRBJ1-6 | - | - | TRBV21-1 | TGTGCCAGCAGCATTGGCTCAATTGGGGCTTCTTCACCCCTCCACTTT | CASSIGSIGASSPLHF
TRBJ2-2 | - | - | TRBV6-7 | TGTGCCAGCACCCCCCCCCAGGGAGGTACCGGGGAGCTGTTTTTT | CASTPPQGGTGELFF
TRBJ1-2 | - | TRBD1 | TRBV6-1 | TGTGCCAGCAGTGAAGCCCGGACAGGGTACTATGGCTACACCTTC | CASSEARTGYYGYTF
TRBJ1-1 | - | - | TRBV27 | TGTGCCAGCAGTCAGCCCAGCAGGGCACAGCACACTGAAGCTTTCTTT | CASSQPSRAQHTEAFF
TRBJ2-3 | - | - | TRBV20-1 | TGCAGTGCTGTCACTGCCGGGGCGCAGTATTTT | CSAVTAGAQYF
TRBJ2-5 | few | TRBD2 | TRBV2 | TGTGCCAGCCTAAGAAGGGAGGGAAAAGAGACCCAGTACTTC | CASLRREGKETQYF
TRBJ2-2 | few | TRBD2 | TRBV6-4 | TGTGCCAGCAGCGGGACTAGCACCGGGGAGCTGTTTTTT | CASSGTSTGELFF
TRBJ2-7 | - | TRBD2 | TRBV5-4 | TGTGCCAGCAGGCGGGGACTAGCGGAGGCCTACGAGCAGTACTTC | CASRRGLAEAYEQYF
TRBJ1-2 | - | TRBD1 | TRBV2 | TGTGCCAGCAGTCCTCAACAGGGGGCCACTAACTATGGCTACACCTTC | CASSPQQGATNYGYTF